This TCR beta chain comes out of a study of blood T cell repertoires in COVID-19. TCRdb's table, derived via immunoSEQ multiplex PCR, lists solely in-frame clones and lacks some. This sample has around 250,000 clones, with about 89% found just once. This CDR3 region has 14 residues. With V trimmed by 6 bases and J by 2 bases, 8 bases remained unmatched. Germline V lookup: CDR1 SQVTM, CDR2 ANQGSEA. Cohort assignment relied on participant-reported clinical history. The source is a human donor in a cohort exposed to, infected with or recovered from COVID-19 (not recorded which). The donor label of this sample is uncertain. The sequencing sample was made of PBMCs or T cells enriched from blood (not recorded which). The chain uses TRBV29-1 and TRBJ2-7; 9 nucleotides align to TRBD1. The CDR3 DNA reads as TGCAGCGTGGTGCCGGGACAGGGTCCCTACGAGCAGTACTTC. This sequence encodes CSVVPGQGPYEQYF.